These T cell receptor beta chains were read from a single sample in a study of T cell changes during pregnancy in multiple sclerosis. Libraries were prepared by immunoSEQ multiplex PCR; TCRdb keeps only in-frame clonotypes and omits some of them. This sample has tens of thousands of clones, with under 95% found just once. This specimen consisted of peripheral blood, obtained in the third trimester of pregnancy. These receptors were collected from a female donor with multiple sclerosis, enrolled in a pregnancy study. Both conserved end residues are part of each CDR3. Fields, in order: J gene, clone size, V gene, D gene, CDR3 protein, CDR3 DNA. D genes are given only for firm matches. Some rows mark clone size as missing; the rest say once, few, many or name a class of expanded clone.

TRBJ1-3 - TRBV11-2 TRBD1 CASSQMGTAGNTIYF TGTGCCAGCAGCCAAATGGGGACAGCAGGAAACACCATATATTTT
TRBJ2-2 - TRBV30 TRBD1 CAWSVQGSWIPGELFF TGTGCCTGGAGTGTACAGGGGAGTTGGATTCCTGGGGAGCTGTTTTTT
TRBJ1-1 - TRBV9 TRBD1 CASSVGLGQAGTEAFF TGTGCCAGCAGCGTAGGGCTGGGACAGGCGGGTACTGAAGCTTTCTTT
TRBJ1-1 few TRBV5-1 - CASSLGGGLNTEAFF TGCGCCAGCAGCTTGGGAGGGGGACTGAACACTGAAGCTTTCTTT
TRBJ2-2 - TRBV12-2 - CASRLGRQGLPGELFF TGTGCAAGTCGCTTGGGGAGACAGGGACTTCCCGGGGAGCTGTTTTTT
TRBJ1-1 - TRBV11-3 - CASSLTVNTEAFF TGTGCCAGCAGCTTGACAGTGAACACTGAAGCTTTCTTT
TRBJ1-1 - TRBV19 - CASSIADSGNTEAFF TGTGCCAGTAGTATAGCGGACAGTGGGAACACTGAAGCTTTCTTT
TRBJ2-2 - TRBV4-1 - CASSQRQGNTGELFF TGCGCCAGCAGCCAGAGGCAGGGGAACACCGGGGAGCTGTTTTTT
TRBJ1-1 few TRBV5-1 TRBD1 CASSLGQGENTEAFF TGCGCCAGCAGCTTGGGACAGGGGGAGAACACTGAAGCTTTCTTT
TRBJ1-2 - TRBV2 - CASSGPTGLSGYTF TGTGCCAGCAGCGGCCCTACAGGGTTGTCTGGCTACACCTTC
TRBJ1-1 few TRBV14 - CASSQHLPGDTEAFF TGTGCCAGCAGCCAGCATCTACCCGGGGACACTGAAGCTTTCTTT
TRBJ2-1 - TRBV7-6 TRBD1 CASSLHGQGTNEQFF TGTGCCAGCAGCTTACACGGACAGGGCACGAATGAGCAGTTCTTC
TRBJ2-7 - TRBV5-5 TRBD1 CASSRQGPGEQYF TGTGCCAGCAGTCGACAGGGCCCAGGGGAGCAGTACTTC
TRBJ2-1 - TRBV2 - CASSEEGLYNEQFF TGTGCCAGCAGTGAAGAGGGGCTCTACAATGAGCAGTTCTTC
TRBJ2-7 - TRBV6-1 - CASSEVLVGGYEQYF TGTGCCAGCAGTGAAGTGTTGGTAGGGGGTTACGAGCAGTACTTC
TRBJ2-1 - TRBV5-4 TRBD1 CASRNPRQGAYNEQFF TGTGCCAGCAGGAACCCTCGACAGGGGGCTTACAATGAGCAGTTCTTC
TRBJ2-1 - TRBV27 TRBD1 CASTPRDSYNEQFF TGTGCCAGCACCCCCCGGGACAGCTACAATGAGCAGTTCTTC
TRBJ2-3 - TRBV19 - CASRLGLGDTQYF TGTGCCAGTCGACTAGGGCTGGGGGATACGCAGTATTTT
TRBJ1-4 - TRBV21-1 - CASSKVVRQLTNEKLFF TGTGCCAGCAGCAAAGTGGTTAGACAGCTAACTAATGAAAAACTGTTTTTT
TRBJ1-2 - TRBV6-6 - CASTLRGSNYGYTF TGTGCCAGCACCCTACGAGGGTCTAACTATGGCTACACCTTC
TRBJ2-3 - TRBV7-8 TRBD1 CASSSDRGLTDTQYF TGTGCCAGCAGCTCCGACAGGGGCCTCACAGATACGCAGTATTTT
TRBJ1-6 - TRBV7-9 - CASSLHVRSDNSPLHF TGTGCCAGCAGCTTGCATGTGAGGTCGGATAATTCACCCCTCCACTTT
TRBJ2-1 - TRBV19 - CASSMGAGVVPYNEQFF TGTGCCAGTAGTATGGGAGCAGGGGTCGTCCCCTACAATGAGCAGTTCTTC
TRBJ2-7 - TRBV2 - CASSEGRRAYEQYF TGTGCCAGCAGTGAAGGGAGGAGGGCCTACGAGCAGTACTTC
TRBJ2-1 - TRBV18 - CASSPLGQLYNEQFF TGTGCCAGCTCACCACTAGGACAACTCTACAATGAGCAGTTCTTC
TRBJ1-2 - TRBV7-2 TRBD1 CASSFGTGGMVGGYTF TGTGCCAGCAGCTTCGGGACAGGGGGGATGGTAGGGGGCTACACCTTC
TRBJ1-2 - TRBV2 - CASSEVRGYGYTF TGTGCCAGCAGTGAAGTCAGGGGCTACGGCTACACCTTC
TRBJ2-6 - TRBV4-2 TRBD2 CASSQGVAGGPSGANVLTF TGTGCCAGCAGCCAAGGGGTAGCGGGGGGGCCTTCCGGGGCCAACGTCCTGACTTTC
TRBJ2-5 - TRBV2 - CASRPGEYGTQYF TGTGCCAGCCGGCCGGGGGAATACGGGACCCAGTACTTC
TRBJ2-4 - TRBV5-1 TRBD1 CASSFKRDSGNIQYF TGCGCCAGCAGCTTTAAACGGGACAGTGGGAACATTCAGTACTTC
TRBJ1-2 - TRBV7-2 TRBD1 CASSHRTGGDYGYTF TGTGCCAGCAGCCACCGGACAGGGGGCGACTATGGCTACACCTTC
TRBJ2-7 - TRBV27 - CASSRGIASHEQYF TGTGCCAGCAGTAGGGGGATCGCCTCGCACGAGCAGTACTTC
TRBJ1-2 - TRBV5-1 - CASSLTRGADGYTF TGCGCCAGCAGCTTGACACGGGGGGCTGATGGCTACACCTTC
TRBJ1-5 - TRBV5-6 - CASSFGAGVGNQPQHF TGTGCCAGCAGCTTCGGGGCAGGGGTGGGCAATCAGCCCCAGCATTTT
TRBJ2-7 - TRBV5-1 TRBD2 CASSLGGTSAYEQYF TGCGCCAGCAGCTTGGGTGGGACTAGCGCCTACGAGCAGTACTTC
TRBJ2-5 - TRBV5-1 TRBD1 CASSLRPGGRQETQYF TGCGCCAGCAGCTTGAGGCCAGGGGGTCGCCAAGAGACCCAGTACTTC
TRBJ2-2 - TRBV6-4 - CASGERGGSTGELFF TGTGCCAGCGGGGAGCGAGGAGGAAGCACCGGGGAGCTGTTTTTT
TRBJ2-1 once TRBV5-1 TRBD2 CASRSYQRGFYNEQFF TGCGCCAGCCGGAGCTACCAGCGGGGCTTTTACAATGAGCAGTTCTTC
TRBJ1-2 - TRBV19 TRBD1 CAGERQGLLGYTF TGTGCCGGCGAACGACAGGGATTACTGGGCTACACCTTC
TRBJ1-6 - TRBV21-1 - CASSGDSNSPLHF TGTGCCAGCAGCGGGGACAGTAATTCACCCCTCCACTTT
TRBJ2-1 once TRBV5-8 TRBD1 CASSLRGGLHNEQFF TGTGCCAGCAGCCTAAGAGGGGGCTTACACAATGAGCAGTTCTTC
TRBJ2-1 once TRBV5-1 TRBD2 CASSLGLAGNEQFF TGCGCCAGCAGCCTCGGACTAGCGGGCAATGAGCAGTTCTTC
TRBJ2-5 - TRBV30 TRBD2 CAPIDGLAGGVPWKTQYF TGTGCGCCCATTGATGGACTAGCGGGGGGGGTCCCTTGGAAGACCCAGTACTTC
TRBJ1-2 few TRBV2 TRBD1 CASRPRQGAGYTF TGTGCCAGCAGACCAAGACAGGGAGCGGGCTACACCTTC
TRBJ1-5 - TRBV10-2 - CASSSYRAGNQPQHF TGCGCCAGCAGCTCGTACAGGGCTGGCAATCAGCCCCAGCATTTT
TRBJ2-4 once TRBV4-3 - CASSQTLGRGGGNIQYF TGCGCCAGCAGCCAAACCCTGGGGCGGGGCGGAGGAAACATTCAGTACTTC
TRBJ1-2 once TRBV11-2 - CASSQTEAHGYTF TGTGCCAGCAGCCAGACGGAGGCTCATGGCTACACCTTC
TRBJ2-7 - TRBV5-4 - CASSLDSGPYEQYF TGTGCCAGCAGCTTGGATAGCGGCCCCTACGAGCAGTACTTC
TRBJ2-1 - TRBV5-1 TRBD1 CASSLGDRYNEQFF TGCGCCAGCAGCTTAGGGGACAGATACAATGAGCAGTTCTTC
TRBJ2-7 - TRBV5-1 TRBD1 CASSLSAGGAEGAEQYF TGCGCCAGCAGCTTGAGTGCAGGGGGCGCGGAGGGGGCCGAGCAGTACTTC
TRBJ2-6 - TRBV19 - CASSIVLGQFSGANVLTF TGTGCCAGTAGTATAGTTTTAGGACAGTTCTCTGGGGCCAACGTCCTGACTTTC
TRBJ1-5 - TRBV28 TRBD1 CASSKDRGGNQPQHF TGTGCCAGCAGTAAGGACAGGGGAGGCAATCAGCCCCAGCATTTT
TRBJ1-5 - TRBV7-6 - CASSLESGTTGKGPQHF TGTGCCAGCAGCTTAGAATCCGGGACAACAGGCAAGGGGCCCCAGCATTTT
TRBJ2-7 - TRBV4-3 - CASSQRGADYSYEQYF TGCGCCAGCAGCCAAAGGGGTGCCGATTATTCCTACGAGCAGTACTTC